The TCR beta chain described here comes from a study of blood T cell repertoires in COVID-19. In the study overall: Both acute and convalescent COVID-19 samples were obtained from the United States, Italy and Spain. Sources were T cells, B-cell-depleted T cells, or PBMCs; the material itself was cDNA or gDNA.

Trimming removed 2 bases at V and 0 bases at J, with 5 bases between. Germline CDR1 reads LGHDT; CDR2 reads YNNKEL (reference sequence). The CDR3 is 14 amino acids. In the source study's methods: Estimates of nucleated cell counts were drawn from the amplification of reference gene primers. Profiled with immunoSEQ multiplex PCR; TCRdb holds only in-frame clones, not every one. The DNA gave D and trimming, while V, J and clone size come from that table. The sample has over 35,000 clones; about 83% are singletons. The TCR originated in a man aged 60 to 69 with active COVID-19. The rearrangement uses TRBV3-1 (or the pseudogene TRBV3-2) and TRBJ2-4; D is uncertain. Sequencing used peripheral blood. The CDR3 nucleotides are TGTGCCAGCAGCCAATCGGGAGCCAAAAACATTCAGTACTTC. This codes for CASSQSGAKNIQYF.